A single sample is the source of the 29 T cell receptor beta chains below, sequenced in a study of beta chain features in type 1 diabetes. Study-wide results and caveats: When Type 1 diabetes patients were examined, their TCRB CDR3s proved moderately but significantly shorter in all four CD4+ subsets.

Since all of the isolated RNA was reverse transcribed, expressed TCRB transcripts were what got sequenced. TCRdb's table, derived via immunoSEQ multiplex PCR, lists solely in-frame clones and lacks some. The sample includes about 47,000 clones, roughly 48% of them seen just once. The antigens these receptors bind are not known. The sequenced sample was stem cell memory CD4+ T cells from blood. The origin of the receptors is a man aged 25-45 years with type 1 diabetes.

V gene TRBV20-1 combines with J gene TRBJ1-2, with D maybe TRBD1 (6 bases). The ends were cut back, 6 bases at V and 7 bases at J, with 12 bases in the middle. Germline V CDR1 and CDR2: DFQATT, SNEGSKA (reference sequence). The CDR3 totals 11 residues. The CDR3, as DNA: TGCAGTGCCCCCCGAGGGGGTGGCTACACCTTC. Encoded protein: CSAPRGGGYTF.

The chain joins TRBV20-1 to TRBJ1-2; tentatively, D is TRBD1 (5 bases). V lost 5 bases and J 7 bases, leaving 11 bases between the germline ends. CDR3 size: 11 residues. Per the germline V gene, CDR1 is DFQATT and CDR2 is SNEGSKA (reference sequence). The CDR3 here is CSALDKSGYTF. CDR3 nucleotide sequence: TGCAGTGCTTTGGACAAATCTGGCTACACCTTC.

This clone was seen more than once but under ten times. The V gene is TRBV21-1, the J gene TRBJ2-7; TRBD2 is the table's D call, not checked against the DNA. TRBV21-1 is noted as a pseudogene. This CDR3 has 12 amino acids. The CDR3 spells CASSAADYEQYF. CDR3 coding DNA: TGTGCCAGCAGCGCCGCGGACTACGAGCAGTACTTC.

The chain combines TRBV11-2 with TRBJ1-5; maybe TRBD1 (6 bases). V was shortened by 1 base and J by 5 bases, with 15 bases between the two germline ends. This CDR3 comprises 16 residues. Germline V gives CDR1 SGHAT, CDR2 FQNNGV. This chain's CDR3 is CASSLAGGAGYQPQHF. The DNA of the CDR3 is TGTGCCAGCAGCTTAGCTGGGGGGGCAGGTTATCAGCCCCAGCATTTT.

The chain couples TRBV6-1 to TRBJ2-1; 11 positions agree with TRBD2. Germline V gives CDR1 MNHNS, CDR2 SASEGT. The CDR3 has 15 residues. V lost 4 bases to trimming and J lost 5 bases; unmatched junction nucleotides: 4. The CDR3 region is CASSAGTSGNNEQFF. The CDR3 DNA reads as TGTGCCAGCAGTGCCGGGACTAGCGGAAACAATGAGCAGTTCTTC.

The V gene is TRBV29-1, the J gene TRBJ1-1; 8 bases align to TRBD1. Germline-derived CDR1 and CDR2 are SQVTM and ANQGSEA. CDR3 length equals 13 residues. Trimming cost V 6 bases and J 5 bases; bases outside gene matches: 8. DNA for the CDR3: TGCAGCGTCTCCCAGGGGGCGATTACTGAAGCTTTCTTT. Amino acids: CSVSQGAITEAFF.

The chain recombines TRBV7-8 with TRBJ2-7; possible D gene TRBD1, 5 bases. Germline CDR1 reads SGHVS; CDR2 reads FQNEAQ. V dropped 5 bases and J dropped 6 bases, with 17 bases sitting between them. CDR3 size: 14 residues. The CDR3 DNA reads TGTGCCAGCAGCGTAACTTGGGGCGTAACCGAGCAGTACTTC. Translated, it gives CASSVTWGVTEQYF.

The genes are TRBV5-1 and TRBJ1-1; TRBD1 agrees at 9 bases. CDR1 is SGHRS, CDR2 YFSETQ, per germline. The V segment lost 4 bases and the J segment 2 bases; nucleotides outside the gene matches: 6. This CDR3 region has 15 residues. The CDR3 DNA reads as TGCGCCAGCAGCGACCACAGGGGGCTCAACACTGAAGCTTTCTTT. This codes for CASSDHRGLNTEAFF.

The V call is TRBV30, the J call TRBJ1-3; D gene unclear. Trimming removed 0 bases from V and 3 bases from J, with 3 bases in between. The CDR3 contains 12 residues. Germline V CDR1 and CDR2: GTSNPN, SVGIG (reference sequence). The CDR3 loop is CAWSVYGNTIYF. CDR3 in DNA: TGTGCCTGGAGTGTTTATGGAAACACCATATATTTT.

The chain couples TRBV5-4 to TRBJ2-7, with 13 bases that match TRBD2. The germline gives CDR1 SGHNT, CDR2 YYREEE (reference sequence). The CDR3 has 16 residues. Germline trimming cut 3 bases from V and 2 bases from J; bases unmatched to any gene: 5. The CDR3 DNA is TGTGCCAGCAGCTCACCGGGACTAGCGGGAACCTACGAGCAGTACTTC. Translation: CASSSPGLAGTYEQYF. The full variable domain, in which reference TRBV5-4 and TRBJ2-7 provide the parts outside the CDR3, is ETGVTQSPTHLIKTRGQQVTLRCSSQSGHNTVSWYQQALGQGPQFIFQYYREEENGRGNFPPRFSGLQFPNYSSELNVNALELDDSALYLCASSSPGLAGTYEQYFGPGTRLTVT.

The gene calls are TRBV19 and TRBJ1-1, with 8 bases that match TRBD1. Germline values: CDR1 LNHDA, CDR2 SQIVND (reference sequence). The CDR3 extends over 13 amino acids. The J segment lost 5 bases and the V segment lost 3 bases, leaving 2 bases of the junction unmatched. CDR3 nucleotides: TGTGCCAGTAGTATCCGACAGGGGACTGAAGCTTTCTTT. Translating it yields CASSIRQGTEAFF.

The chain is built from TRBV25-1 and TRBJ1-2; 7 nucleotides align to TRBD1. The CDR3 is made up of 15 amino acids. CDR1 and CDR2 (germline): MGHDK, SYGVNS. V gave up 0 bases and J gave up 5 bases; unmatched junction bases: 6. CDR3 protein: CASSEYIRGVYGYTF. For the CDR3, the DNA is TGTGCCAGCAGTGAATACATCAGGGGGGTATATGGCTACACCTTC.

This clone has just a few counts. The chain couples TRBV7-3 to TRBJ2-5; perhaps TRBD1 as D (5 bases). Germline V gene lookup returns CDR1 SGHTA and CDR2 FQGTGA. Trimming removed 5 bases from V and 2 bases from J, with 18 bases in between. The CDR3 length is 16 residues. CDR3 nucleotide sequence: TGTGCCAGCAGCCCCACGCGTAGTTCAGGGCAAGAGACCCAGTACTTC. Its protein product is CASSPTRSSGQETQYF.

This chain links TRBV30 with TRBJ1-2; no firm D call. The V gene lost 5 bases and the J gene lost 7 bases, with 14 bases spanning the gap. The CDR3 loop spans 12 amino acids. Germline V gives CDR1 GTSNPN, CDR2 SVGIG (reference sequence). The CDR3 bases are TGTGCCTGGGTTCGGGAGGGCCGTGGCTACACCTTC. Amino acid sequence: CAWVREGRGYTF.

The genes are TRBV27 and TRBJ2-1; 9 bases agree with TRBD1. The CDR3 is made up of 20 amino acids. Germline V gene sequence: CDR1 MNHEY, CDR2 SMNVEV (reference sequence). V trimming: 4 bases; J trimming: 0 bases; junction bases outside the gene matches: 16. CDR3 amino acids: CASSSRQGGLIHSSYNEQFF. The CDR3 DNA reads TGTGCCAGCAGTTCGAGACAGGGGGGGCTCATTCACAGCTCCTACAATGAGCAGTTCTTC.

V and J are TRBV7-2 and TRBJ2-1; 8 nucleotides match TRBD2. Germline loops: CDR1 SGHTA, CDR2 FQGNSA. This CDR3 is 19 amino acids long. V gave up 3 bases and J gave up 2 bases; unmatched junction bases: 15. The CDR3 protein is CASSLGINPAGVTYNEQFF. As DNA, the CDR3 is TGTGCCAGCAGCTTGGGAATAAACCCAGCGGGGGTGACCTACAATGAGCAGTTCTTC.

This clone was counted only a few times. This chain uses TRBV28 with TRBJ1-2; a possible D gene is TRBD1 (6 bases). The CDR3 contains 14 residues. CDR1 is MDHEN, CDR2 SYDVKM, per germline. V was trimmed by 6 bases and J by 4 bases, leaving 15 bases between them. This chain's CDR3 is CASSPARTVYGYTF. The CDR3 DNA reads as TGTGCCAGCAGCCCTGCCCGGACAGTCTATGGCTACACCTTC.

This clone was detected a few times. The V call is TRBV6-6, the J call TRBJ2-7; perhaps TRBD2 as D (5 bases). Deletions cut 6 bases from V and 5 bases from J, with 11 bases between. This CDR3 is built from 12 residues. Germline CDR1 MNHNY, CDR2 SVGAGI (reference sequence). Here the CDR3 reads CASRRGFDEQYF. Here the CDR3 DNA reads TGTGCCAGCAGAAGAGGGTTCGACGAGCAGTACTTC.

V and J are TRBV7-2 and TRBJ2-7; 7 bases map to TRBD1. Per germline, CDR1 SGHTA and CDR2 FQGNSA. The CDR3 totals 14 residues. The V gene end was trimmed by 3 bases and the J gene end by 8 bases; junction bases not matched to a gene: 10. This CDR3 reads CASSFDRASVKQYF. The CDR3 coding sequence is TGTGCCAGCAGCTTTGACAGGGCCTCAGTAAAGCAGTACTTC.

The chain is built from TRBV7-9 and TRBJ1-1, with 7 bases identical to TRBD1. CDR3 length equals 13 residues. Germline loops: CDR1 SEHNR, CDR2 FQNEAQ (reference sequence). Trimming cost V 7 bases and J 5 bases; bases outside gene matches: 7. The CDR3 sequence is CASMTGSETEAFF. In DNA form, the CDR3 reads TGTGCCAGCATGACAGGGTCGGAGACTGAAGCTTTCTTT.

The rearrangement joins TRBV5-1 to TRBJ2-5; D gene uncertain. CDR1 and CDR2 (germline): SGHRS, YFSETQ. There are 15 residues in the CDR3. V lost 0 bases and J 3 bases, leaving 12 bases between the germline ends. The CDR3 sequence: CASSLVASAEETQYF. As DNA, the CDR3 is TGCGCCAGCAGCTTGGTGGCCTCGGCGGAAGAGACCCAGTACTTC.

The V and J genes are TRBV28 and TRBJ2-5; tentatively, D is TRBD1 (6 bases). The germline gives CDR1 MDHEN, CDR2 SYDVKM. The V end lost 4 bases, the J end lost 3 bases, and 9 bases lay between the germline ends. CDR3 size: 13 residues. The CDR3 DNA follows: TGTGCCAGCAGTTCAGGGGATAAAGAGACCCAGTACTTC. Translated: CASSSGDKETQYF.

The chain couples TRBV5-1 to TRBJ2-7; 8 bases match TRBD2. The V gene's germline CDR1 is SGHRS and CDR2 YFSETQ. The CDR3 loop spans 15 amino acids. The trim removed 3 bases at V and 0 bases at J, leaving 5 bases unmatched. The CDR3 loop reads CASSYSGESSYEQYF. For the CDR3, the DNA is TGCGCCAGCAGCTATAGCGGGGAGAGCTCCTACGAGCAGTACTTC.

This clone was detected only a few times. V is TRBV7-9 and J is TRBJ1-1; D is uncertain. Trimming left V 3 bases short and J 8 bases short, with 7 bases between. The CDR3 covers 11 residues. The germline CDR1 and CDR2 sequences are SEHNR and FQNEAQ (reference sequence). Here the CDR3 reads CASSLHSEAFF. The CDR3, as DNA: TGTGCCAGCAGCTTGCACTCAGAAGCTTTCTTT.

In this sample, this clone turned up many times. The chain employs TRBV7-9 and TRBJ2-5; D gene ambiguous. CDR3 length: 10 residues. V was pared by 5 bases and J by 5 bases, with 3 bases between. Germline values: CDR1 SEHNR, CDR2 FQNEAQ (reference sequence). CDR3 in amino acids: CASSQETQYF. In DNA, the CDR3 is TGTGCCAGCAGCCAGGAGACCCAGTACTTC.

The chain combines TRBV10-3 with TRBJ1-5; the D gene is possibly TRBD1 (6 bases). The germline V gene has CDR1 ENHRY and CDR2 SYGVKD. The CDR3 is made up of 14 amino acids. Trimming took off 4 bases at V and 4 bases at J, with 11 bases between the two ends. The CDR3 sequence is CAISAGVENQPQHF. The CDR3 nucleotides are TGTGCCATCAGTGCAGGGGTCGAAAATCAGCCCCAGCATTTT.

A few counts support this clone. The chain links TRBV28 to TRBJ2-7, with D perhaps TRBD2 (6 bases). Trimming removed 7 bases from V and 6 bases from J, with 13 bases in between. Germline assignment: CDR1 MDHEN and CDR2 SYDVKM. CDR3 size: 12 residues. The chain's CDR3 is CASTSGVREQYF. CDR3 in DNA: TGTGCCAGCACCTCGGGGGTACGCGAGCAGTACTTC.

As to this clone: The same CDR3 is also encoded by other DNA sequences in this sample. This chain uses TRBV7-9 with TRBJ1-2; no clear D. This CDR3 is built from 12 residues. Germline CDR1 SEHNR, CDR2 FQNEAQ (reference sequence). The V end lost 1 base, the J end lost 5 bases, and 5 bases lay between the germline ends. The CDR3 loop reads CASSLGGYGYTF. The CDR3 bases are TGTGCCAGCAGCTTAGGAGGGTATGGCTACACCTTC.

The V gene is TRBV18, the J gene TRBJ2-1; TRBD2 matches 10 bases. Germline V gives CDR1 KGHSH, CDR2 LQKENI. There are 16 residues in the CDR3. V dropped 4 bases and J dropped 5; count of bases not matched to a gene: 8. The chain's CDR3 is CASSLRLAGVNNEQFF. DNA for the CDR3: TGTGCCAGCTCACTGCGTCTAGCGGGAGTTAACAATGAGCAGTTCTTC.